This TCR beta chain was sequenced during a study of cytomegalovirus exposure and HLA in healthy donors. There are 21 residues in the CDR3. In the PCR, 60 Vbeta and 13 Jbeta primers were used. Assay: immunoSEQ multiplex PCR; the TCRdb copy retains only in-frame clones and omits some. Of about 98,000 clones detected, 80% to 85% appear once; the ten largest clones hold about 1.5%. The source of this sequence is a man aged 40-50 years in good health and CMV-seronegative. Source material: PBMCs. This chain uses TRBV1 with TRBJ2-2; the table names TRBD1, a call not compared with the DNA. TRBV1 is a documented pseudogene. For the CDR3, the DNA is TGCACCAGCAGCCAAGATCGCGGCTCGGCAGGGGGCGGAGGGGACACCGGGGAGCTGTTTTTT. This sequence encodes CTSSQDRGSAGGGGDTGELFF.